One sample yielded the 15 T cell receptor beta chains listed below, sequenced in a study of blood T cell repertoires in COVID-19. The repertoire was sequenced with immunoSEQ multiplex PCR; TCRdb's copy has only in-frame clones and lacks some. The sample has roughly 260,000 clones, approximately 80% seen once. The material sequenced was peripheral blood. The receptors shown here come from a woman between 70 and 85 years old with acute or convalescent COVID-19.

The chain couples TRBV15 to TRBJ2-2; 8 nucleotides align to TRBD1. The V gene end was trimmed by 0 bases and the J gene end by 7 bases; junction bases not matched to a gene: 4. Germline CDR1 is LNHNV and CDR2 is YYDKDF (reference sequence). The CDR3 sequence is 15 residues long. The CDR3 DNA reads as TGTGCCACCAGCAGAGAGCAGGGGGCGGGCGGGGAGCTGTTTTTT. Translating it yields CATSREQGAGGELFF.

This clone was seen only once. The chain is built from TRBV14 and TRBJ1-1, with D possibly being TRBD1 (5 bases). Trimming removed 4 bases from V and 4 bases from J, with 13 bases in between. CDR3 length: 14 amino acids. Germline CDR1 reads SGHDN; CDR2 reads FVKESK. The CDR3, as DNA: TGTGCCAGCAGCCCCAATCTTAGGGGCACTGAAGCTTTCTTT. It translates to CASSPNLRGTEAFF.

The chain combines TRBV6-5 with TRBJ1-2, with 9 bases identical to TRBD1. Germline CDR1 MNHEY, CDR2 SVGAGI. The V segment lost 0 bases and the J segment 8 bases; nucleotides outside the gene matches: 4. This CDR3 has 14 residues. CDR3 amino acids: CASSYSGTGIGYTF. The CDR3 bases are TGTGCCAGCAGTTACTCGGGGACAGGGATCGGCTACACCTTC.

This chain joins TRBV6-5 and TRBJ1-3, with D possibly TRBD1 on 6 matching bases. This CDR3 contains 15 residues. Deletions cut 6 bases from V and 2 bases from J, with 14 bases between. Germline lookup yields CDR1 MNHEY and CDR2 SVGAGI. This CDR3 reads CASRTGQFPGNTIYF. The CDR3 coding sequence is TGTGCCAGCAGGACAGGACAGTTTCCTGGAAACACCATATATTTT.

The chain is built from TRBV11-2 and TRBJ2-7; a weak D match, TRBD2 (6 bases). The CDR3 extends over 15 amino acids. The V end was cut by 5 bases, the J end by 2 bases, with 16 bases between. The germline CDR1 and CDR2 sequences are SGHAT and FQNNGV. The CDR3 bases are TGTGCCAGCAGCCCTGGGGGGTCCGCCGCCTACGAGCAGTACTTC. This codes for CASSPGGSAAYEQYF.

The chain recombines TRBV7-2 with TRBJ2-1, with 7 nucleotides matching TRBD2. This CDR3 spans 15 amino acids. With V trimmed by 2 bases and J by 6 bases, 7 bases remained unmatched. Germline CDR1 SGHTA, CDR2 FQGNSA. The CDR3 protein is CASSLSFLAANEQFF. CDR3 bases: TGTGCCAGCAGCTTATCTTTCCTAGCGGCCAATGAGCAGTTCTTC.

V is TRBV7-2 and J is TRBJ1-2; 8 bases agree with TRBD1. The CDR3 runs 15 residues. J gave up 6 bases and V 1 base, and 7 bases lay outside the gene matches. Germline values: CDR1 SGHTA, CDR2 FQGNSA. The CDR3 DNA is TGTGCCAGCAGCTTAGGCCCAGGGGGCAAAGATGGCTACACCTTC. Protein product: CASSLGPGGKDGYTF. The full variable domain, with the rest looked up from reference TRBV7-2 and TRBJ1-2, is GAGVSQSPSNKVTEKGKDVELRCDPISGHTALYWYRQSLGQGLEFLIYFQGNSAPDKSGLPSDRFSAERTGGSVSTLTIQRTQQEDSAVYLCASSLGPGGKDGYTFGSGTRLTVV.

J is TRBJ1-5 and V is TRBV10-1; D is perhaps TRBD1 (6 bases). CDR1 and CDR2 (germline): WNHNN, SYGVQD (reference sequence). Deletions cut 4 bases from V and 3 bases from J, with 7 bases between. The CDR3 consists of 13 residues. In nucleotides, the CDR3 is TGCGCCAGCAGTGGACAGGTCAATCAGCCCCAGCATTTT. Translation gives CASSGQVNQPQHF.

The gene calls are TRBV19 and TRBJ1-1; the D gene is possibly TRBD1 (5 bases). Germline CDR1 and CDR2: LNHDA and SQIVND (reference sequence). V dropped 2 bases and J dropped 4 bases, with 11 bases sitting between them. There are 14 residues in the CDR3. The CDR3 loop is CASSIPGKTTEAFF. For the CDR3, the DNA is TGTGCCAGTAGTATACCAGGGAAGACCACTGAAGCTTTCTTT.

The CDR3 region has the DNA TGTGCCAGCAGCCAGGGGGGCTTCCAGGAGCAGTACTTC. The encoded protein is CASSQGGFQEQYF. V is TRBV11-2 and J is TRBJ2-7, with D perhaps TRBD1 (7 bases). V was trimmed by 5 bases and J by 7 bases, leaving 15 bases between them. Germline V gene data show CDR1 as SGHAT and CDR2 as FQNNGV. The CDR3 sequence is 13 residues long.

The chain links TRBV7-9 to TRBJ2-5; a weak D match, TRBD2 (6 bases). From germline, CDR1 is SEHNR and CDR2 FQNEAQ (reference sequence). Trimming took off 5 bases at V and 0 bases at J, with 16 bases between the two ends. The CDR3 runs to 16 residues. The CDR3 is CASSTRTGDYQETQYF. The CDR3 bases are TGTGCCAGCAGCACTCGGACGGGAGATTACCAAGAGACCCAGTACTTC.

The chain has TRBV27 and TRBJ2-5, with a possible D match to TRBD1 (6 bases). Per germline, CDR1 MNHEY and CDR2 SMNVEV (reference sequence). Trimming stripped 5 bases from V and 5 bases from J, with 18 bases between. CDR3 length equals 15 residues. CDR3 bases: TGTGCCAGCAGTAAACTACAGGGTAATTGGGAGACCCAGTACTTC. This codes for CASSKLQGNWETQYF.

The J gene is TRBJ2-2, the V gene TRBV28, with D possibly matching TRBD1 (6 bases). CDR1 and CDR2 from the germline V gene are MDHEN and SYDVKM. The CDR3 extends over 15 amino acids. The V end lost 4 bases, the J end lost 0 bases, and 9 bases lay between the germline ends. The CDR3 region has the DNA TGTGCCAGCAGTTCTGGACAGACGAACACCGGGGAGCTGTTTTTT. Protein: CASSSGQTNTGELFF.

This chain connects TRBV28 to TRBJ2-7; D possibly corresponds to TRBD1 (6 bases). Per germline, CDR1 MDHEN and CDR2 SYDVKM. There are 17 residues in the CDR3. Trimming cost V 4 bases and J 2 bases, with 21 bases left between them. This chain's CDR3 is CASSSGLGGQPAYEQYF. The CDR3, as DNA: TGTGCCAGCAGTTCTGGGCTGGGTGGACAGCCAGCCTACGAGCAGTACTTC.

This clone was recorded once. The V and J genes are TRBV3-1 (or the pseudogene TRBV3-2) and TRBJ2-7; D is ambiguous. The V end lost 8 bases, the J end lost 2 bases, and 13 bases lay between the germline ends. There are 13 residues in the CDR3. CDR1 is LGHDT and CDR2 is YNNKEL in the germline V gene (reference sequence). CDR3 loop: CASFGQATYEQYF. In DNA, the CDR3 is TGTGCCAGCTTTGGTCAGGCGACCTACGAGCAGTACTTC.